This TCR beta chain was found in a study of regulatory T cells in long-lasting Graves disease (dated by TCRdb to about 2021). Concerning the study at large: Persistent Graves' disease was defined as persistently positive TSH receptor autoantibodies together with antithyroid drug treatment for over 5 years. The study took place in China and was registered as a clinical trial. This study used TCR sequencing and RNA sequencing of peripheral blood to compare persistent Graves' disease patients against newly diagnosed Graves' disease patients. Antithyroid drugs had been taken for approximately 9.7 years on average by persistent Graves' disease patients in the clinical cohort. A total of 35 or so samples were covered by TCR sequencing, comprising some 13 persistent and some 20 newly diagnosed Graves' disease patients.

This sample's time point label indicates: persistent/refractory GD, antithyroid drugs over 5 years with positive TRAb. RNA was extracted from PBMCs in TRIzol for both TCR sequencing and RNA sequencing. The diagnosis of Graves' disease was made according to American Thyroid Association guidelines. Patients for the study were recruited at an endocrinology department in Xi'an, China. Each patient gave 7 to 9.5 milliliters of peripheral blood, collected in an EDTA anticoagulant tube. PBMCs were isolated by Ficoll Paque Plus density gradient separation without further T cell sorting. RNA quality was checked with an Agilent 2100 Bioanalyzer and agarose gel, and concentration with a NanoDrop 2000. The library was generated by multiplex PCR. The reads were generated on an Illumina HiSeq 4000. To build TCR beta libraries, CDR3 regions were amplified by Arm-PCR using iRepertoire HTBI primers. Gel purification was performed on PCR products prior to sequencing. As for the authors' bioinformatics: Across samples, approximately 68 TRBV and over 11 TRBJ segments were identified and used for gene usage analysis of CDR3 amino acid clonotypes. COPE and FqMerger were used to merge filtered high-quality paired reads into contigs. BLAST was used to align contigs to IMGT TRBV, TRBD and TRBJ reference genes, and CDR3 was defined according to IMGT. Any clonotype with a frequency above 0.1% was classified as a highly expanded clone. Repertoire diversity was measured by Shannon entropy, and V-J evenness by the Gini coefficient. A clonotype was considered public if more than one individual shared it. TCRdb's own reprocessing of the public reads used fastp at Q25 and MiXCR and kept productive beta chains. Rows with a matching CDR3 protein are joined into one entry that keeps the most common DNA and genes. V and J calls and clone size were set by TCRdb, not the authors. The sample table contains about 450,000 distinct CDR3 sequences; only one count was recorded for around a quarter of them. The ten largest account for over 25% of the sample.

CDR1 and CDR2 were assigned from the germline V gene (reference sequence) as DFQATT and SNEGSKA. CDR3 length: 13 amino acids, cysteine to phenylalanine. This entry keeps only the CDR3 DNA: 39 bases, framed from base 1. The junction carries 10 bases between V and J, which are trimmed by 1 base and 9 bases respectively. Overall study results and their limits: Only peripheral blood was studied, because thyroid tissue, the primary lesion, was inaccessible. Only the TCR beta chain was sequenced and analyzed. TRBV28, TRBJ1-2 and TRBJ2-5 were preferentially used in persistent disease, while TRBV20-1 and TRBJ2-1 were favored in newly diagnosed disease. Compared with newly diagnosed patients, persistent Graves' disease patients had lower TCR Shannon entropy and fewer highly expanded clones, which suggests clonal expansion. More public clonotypes were shared among persistent patients (fewer than 3,000) than among newly diagnosed patients (roughly 1,000). The authors acknowledged the small sample size as a limitation that may reduce accuracy.

As to this clonotype: What this receptor recognizes is not known. No much larger clone exists at a distance of one base, and base qualities are not known.

Here the chain combines TRBV20-1 and TRBJ1-6; the D segment could be TRBD1, given 5 matching bases. The TCR sequence derives from a female donor with Graves disease. Sample: peripheral blood mononuclear cells (PBMCs), taken when the disease was refractory, from a patient treated with antithyroid drugs. The CDR3 protein: CSARGQGASPLHF. The sequenced DNA is TGCAGTGCTAGAGGTCAGGGTGCTTCACCCCTCCACTTT.